This T cell receptor (beta chain) was observed in a study of breast tumors, draining lymph nodes, adjacent tissues. Findings and limits, study-wide: Compared with lymph nodes, tumors were less diverse; compared with nontumor tissue, more. Data only fit, rather than demonstrated, lymph node origin of most tumor T cells. Data fit most tumor T cells coming from lymph node, expanding in tumor.

The length of the CDR3 is 14 residues. Germline CDR1 DFQATT, CDR2 SNEGSKA (reference sequence). TCRdb recomputed calls from the multiplex PCR reads with MiXCR, one row per CDR3 protein. The data hold 20,000 to 25,000 distinct CDR3 sequences, with 60% to 70% observed a single time. Remarks on this clonotype: Its antigen is still unknown. At one end, the junction sequence differs from germline, possibly due to a read error.

This rearrangement joins TRBV20-1 to TRBJ1-4; D is perhaps TRBD1 (6 bases). The sequencing sample was made of tumor-adjacent breast tissue. The receptor was derived from a female donor with breast cancer. Some clones in this sample may be carry-over from other donors' samples. CDR3: CSALTGTRNEKPFF. DNA of the CDR3: TGCAGTGCACTAACCGGGACAAGGAATGAAAAACCGTTTTTT.